Many counts were recorded for the clone carrying this TCR beta chain. Antigen: not known. These data come from a study of breast tumors, draining lymph nodes, adjacent tissues. TCRdb reanalysed the multiplex PCR reads using MiXCR and keeps one entry per CDR3 protein. The data show approximately 130,000 distinct CDR3 sequences, with approximately 22% seen just once and 2% to 2.5% held by the top ten. CDR3 size: 12 residues. Germline loops: CDR1 SQVTM, CDR2 ANQGSEA. Between the trimmed V and J ends, which lost 3 bases and 8 bases, there was a span of 11 bases. The lymph nodes were axillary draining lymph nodes from breast cancer patients. Study-wide findings and caveats: Tumor repertoires ranked between lymph nodes and nontumor tissue in diversity, with V and J gene preferences. Compared with basal-like, luminal-like tumors shared significantly more repertoire with nontumor tissue.

The V gene is TRBV29-1, the J gene TRBJ2-1, with D possibly being TRBD2 (6 bases). This clonotype was sampled from a female donor with breast cancer. Some clones in this sample may be carry-over from other donors' samples. Specimen: axillary lymph node tissue. Here the CDR3 DNA reads TGCAGCGTTGACGTGGGACTCGATGAGCAGTTCTTC. This codes for CSVDVGLDEQFF.